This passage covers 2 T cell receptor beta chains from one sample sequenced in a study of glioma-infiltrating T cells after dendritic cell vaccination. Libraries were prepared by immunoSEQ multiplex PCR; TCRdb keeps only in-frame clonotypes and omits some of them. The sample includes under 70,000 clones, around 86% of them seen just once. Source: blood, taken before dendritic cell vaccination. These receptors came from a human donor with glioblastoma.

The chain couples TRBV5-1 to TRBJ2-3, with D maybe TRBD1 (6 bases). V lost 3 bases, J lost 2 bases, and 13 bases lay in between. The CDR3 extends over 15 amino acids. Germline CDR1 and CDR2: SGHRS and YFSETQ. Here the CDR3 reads CASSSAGALTDTQYF. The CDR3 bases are TGCGCCAGCAGCTCAGCAGGGGCCCTCACAGATACGCAGTATTTT.

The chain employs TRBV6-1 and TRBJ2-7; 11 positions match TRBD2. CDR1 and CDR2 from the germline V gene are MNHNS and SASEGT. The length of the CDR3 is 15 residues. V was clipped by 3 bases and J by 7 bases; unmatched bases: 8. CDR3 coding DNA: TGTGCCAGCAGTGAGTTTAGCGGGGGGGCGTTAGAGCAGTACTTC. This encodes CASSEFSGGALEQYF.